This TCR beta chain was captured by sequencing in a study of T cells in Graves' hyperthyroidism and ophthalmopathy. What was amplified from RNA transcripts were TCR beta CDR3 regions. TCR CDR3 regions were first amplified by RT-PCR with HTBI primers. TCRdb reprocessed the multiplex PCR reads via MiXCR and lists one record per CDR3 protein. The data show around 340,000 distinct CDR3 sequences, roughly a sixth seen once. This CDR3 comprises 14 residues. Germline assignment: CDR1 MNHEY and CDR2 SMNVEV (reference sequence). Trimming left V 0 bases short and J 8 bases short, with 8 bases between. This clonotype was recorded at least ten times.

The sequenced material came from blood. The chain links TRBV27 to TRBJ1-6, with D perhaps TRBD1 (5 bases). This TCR was sampled from a woman in her twenties or thirties with Graves' hyperthyroidism that later progressed to Graves' ophthalmopathy. The DNA of the CDR3 is TGTGCCAGCAGTTTATCTACAGGATATTCACCCCTCCACTTT. Amino acid sequence: CASSLSTGYSPLHF.